The clone carrying this T cell receptor (beta chain) was found a few times. This specimen comes from a study of blood T cells in healthy people across ages. Peripheral blood samples of approximately 10 milliliters were drawn from each donor. Every sample yielded at least 6.5 million isolated PBMCs. No fewer than 6 micrograms of total RNA were isolated from every sample. The second PCR ran about 6 to 12 cycles with a sample-barcoded 5' primer and J-beta primers. TCRdb reprocessed the 5' RACE reads with MiXCR, giving one entry per CDR3 protein. This table holds roughly 1.5 million distinct CDR3 sequences, around 40% found once. Sequencing used blood. The TCR sequence derives from a woman between 18 and 29 years old in good health.

CDR3 DNA sequence: TGTGCCAGCAGTTACGCGGACAGCAACTATGGCTACACCTTC. It is translated as CASSYADSNYGYTF. This rearrangement joins TRBV6-2 or TRBV6-3 to TRBJ1-2, with D possibly TRBD1 on 6 matching bases. The germline V gene has CDR1 MNHEY and CDR2 SVGEGT. The CDR3 is 14 amino acids. V lost 2 bases and J lost 2, with 9 bases in between.